A selection of T cell receptor beta chains follows, all from one sample in a study of cytomegalovirus exposure and HLA in healthy donors. Using immunoSEQ multiplex PCR, the repertoire was profiled, and TCRdb retains in-frame clones only, with some absent. The data contain around 150,000 clones, roughly 77% of them singletons. The material sequenced was PBMCs. All receptors derive from a man aged 18 to 30 in good health and CMV-seropositive. Each CDR3 is given with its conserved first and last residue. The D gene is left open where the match is weak. The size entry is marked missing in some rows and otherwise reads once, few, many or a size class.

j_call: TRBJ1-1
clone_size: -
d_call: -
v_call: TRBV5-6
cdr3_aa: CASSLGMAEGAFF
cdr3_nt: TGTGCCAGCAGCTTGGGGATGGCCGAGGGAGCTTTCTTT

j_call: TRBJ1-1
clone_size: -
d_call: -
v_call: TRBV5-7
cdr3_aa: CASSLGRVSEAFF
cdr3_nt: TGTGCCAGCAGCTTGGGCAGGGTCTCTGAAGCTTTCTTT

j_call: TRBJ2-3
clone_size: -
d_call: TRBD1
v_call: TRBV19
cdr3_aa: CATEDRITDTQYF
cdr3_nt: TGTGCCACCGAGGACAGGATCACAGATACGCAGTATTTT

j_call: TRBJ2-3
clone_size: -
d_call: -
v_call: TRBV4-1
cdr3_aa: CASSRGEAQYF
cdr3_nt: TGCGCCAGCAGCCGCGGGGAGGCGCAGTATTTT

j_call: TRBJ1-1
clone_size: -
d_call: -
v_call: TRBV5-8
cdr3_aa: CASSLSGVAFF
cdr3_nt: TGTGCCAGCAGCCTGAGCGGAGTGGCTTTCTTT

j_call: TRBJ2-6
clone_size: -
d_call: TRBD1
v_call: TRBV27
cdr3_aa: CASPPSGQGALGANVLTF
cdr3_nt: TGTGCCAGCCCCCCTTCCGGACAGGGGGCCCTTGGGGCCAACGTCCTGACTTTC

j_call: TRBJ1-2
clone_size: -
d_call: TRBD1
v_call: TRBV2
cdr3_aa: CASRGQRNYGYTF
cdr3_nt: TGTGCCAGCAGGGGACAGAGGAACTATGGCTACACCTTC

j_call: TRBJ1-1
clone_size: -
d_call: -
v_call: TRBV10-2
cdr3_aa: CASSMAPKSNTEAFF
cdr3_nt: TGCGCCAGCAGTATGGCCCCGAAAAGTAACACTGAAGCTTTCTTT

j_call: TRBJ1-3
clone_size: -
d_call: -
v_call: TRBV19
cdr3_aa: CASRIGSGNTIYF
cdr3_nt: TGTGCCAGTAGGATCGGCTCTGGAAACACCATATATTTT

j_call: TRBJ1-1
clone_size: -
d_call: TRBD1
v_call: TRBV6-1
cdr3_aa: CASMRRQGSTEAFF
cdr3_nt: TGTGCCAGCATGAGGAGACAGGGAAGCACTGAAGCTTTCTTT

j_call: TRBJ1-2
clone_size: -
d_call: -
v_call: TRBV5-1
cdr3_aa: CASSDEGGYGYTF
cdr3_nt: TGCGCCAGCAGCGACGAGGGGGGGTATGGCTACACCTTC

j_call: TRBJ2-3
clone_size: once
d_call: TRBD2
v_call: TRBV5-4
cdr3_aa: CASSFRLAGETDTQYF
cdr3_nt: TGTGCCAGCAGTTTCAGACTAGCGGGAGAGACAGATACGCAGTATTTT

j_call: TRBJ1-1
clone_size: many
d_call: TRBD1
v_call: TRBV6-5
cdr3_aa: CASSPRDRGNTEAFF
cdr3_nt: TGTGCCAGCAGTCCCCGGGACAGGGGAAACACTGAAGCTTTCTTT

j_call: TRBJ2-5
clone_size: -
d_call: TRBD1
v_call: TRBV28
cdr3_aa: CASSFRGQGARETQYF
cdr3_nt: TGTGCCAGCAGTTTTCGGGGACAGGGGGCCAGGGAGACCCAGTACTTC

j_call: TRBJ1-5
clone_size: -
d_call: -
v_call: TRBV6-6
cdr3_aa: CASTQQNQPQHF
cdr3_nt: TGTGCCAGCACACAGCAGAATCAGCCCCAGCATTTT

j_call: TRBJ2-3
clone_size: few
d_call: TRBD1
v_call: TRBV7-9
cdr3_aa: CASSRTGATDTQYF
cdr3_nt: TGTGCCAGCAGCCGAACAGGGGCGACAGATACGCAGTATTTT

j_call: TRBJ1-1
clone_size: many
d_call: -
v_call: TRBV7-2
cdr3_aa: CASSLATRGLNTEAFF
cdr3_nt: TGTGCCAGCAGCTTAGCGACAAGGGGATTGAACACTGAAGCTTTCTTT

j_call: TRBJ1-1
clone_size: few
d_call: -
v_call: TRBV6-1
cdr3_aa: CASSEAQANTEAFF
cdr3_nt: TGTGCCAGCAGTGAAGCGCAGGCGAACACTGAAGCTTTCTTT

j_call: TRBJ1-1
clone_size: -
d_call: -
v_call: TRBV2
cdr3_aa: CASKLGPSPEAFF
cdr3_nt: TGTGCCAGCAAACTGGGGCCTTCCCCTGAAGCTTTCTTT

j_call: TRBJ1-1
clone_size: -
d_call: -
v_call: TRBV28
cdr3_aa: CASLTSGQLNTEAFF
cdr3_nt: TGTGCCAGCCTCACCTCCGGACAGTTGAACACTGAAGCTTTCTTT

j_call: TRBJ2-5
clone_size: -
d_call: -
v_call: TRBV30
cdr3_aa: CAWSSGQQETQYF
cdr3_nt: TGTGCCTGGAGTTCTGGACAGCAAGAGACCCAGTACTTC

j_call: TRBJ2-3
clone_size: -
d_call: -
v_call: TRBV9
cdr3_aa: CASSVEEVADTQYF
cdr3_nt: TGTGCCAGCAGCGTAGAGGAGGTCGCAGATACGCAGTATTTT

j_call: TRBJ1-2
clone_size: few
d_call: -
v_call: TRBV10-1
cdr3_aa: CASSESRTWGYTF
cdr3_nt: TGCGCCAGCAGTGAGTCGAGGACTTGGGGCTACACCTTC

j_call: TRBJ1-2
clone_size: -
d_call: -
v_call: TRBV6-6
cdr3_aa: CASSYSLSLPNYGYTF
cdr3_nt: TGTGCCAGCAGTTACTCGTTGAGCCTGCCTAACTATGGCTACACCTTC

j_call: TRBJ2-2
clone_size: -
d_call: TRBD2
v_call: TRBV7-2
cdr3_aa: CASSLGTGGPTGELFF
cdr3_nt: TGTGCCAGCAGCTTAGGGACGGGGGGGCCCACCGGGGAGCTGTTTTTT

j_call: TRBJ2-3
clone_size: -
d_call: TRBD1
v_call: TRBV2
cdr3_aa: CARSRDSPTDTQYF
cdr3_nt: TGTGCCAGGAGTCGGGACAGCCCCACAGATACGCAGTATTTT

j_call: TRBJ1-3
clone_size: -
d_call: -
v_call: TRBV7-8
cdr3_aa: CASSLGFGGNTIYF
cdr3_nt: TGTGCCAGCAGCTTAGGATTCGGTGGAAACACCATATATTTT

j_call: TRBJ1-3
clone_size: once
d_call: -
v_call: TRBV2
cdr3_aa: CASSEALIGSGNTIYF
cdr3_nt: TGTGCCAGCAGTGAAGCCCTAATTGGCTCTGGAAACACCATATATTTT

j_call: TRBJ1-1
clone_size: once
d_call: -
v_call: TRBV19
cdr3_aa: CASSARGDTEAFF
cdr3_nt: TGTGCCAGTAGTGCCAGGGGAGACACTGAAGCTTTCTTT

j_call: TRBJ1-1
clone_size: once
d_call: -
v_call: TRBV7-2
cdr3_aa: CASSPGGGARTEAFF
cdr3_nt: TGTGCCAGCAGCCCTGGAGGGGGGGCTAGGACTGAAGCTTTCTTT

j_call: TRBJ1-1
clone_size: -
d_call: -
v_call: TRBV25-1
cdr3_aa: CASSEFHSAAFF
cdr3_nt: TGTGCCAGCAGTGAATTTCATTCTGCGGCTTTCTTT

j_call: TRBJ1-2
clone_size: once
d_call: TRBD1
v_call: TRBV6-1
cdr3_aa: CASSDSDRGPYGYTF
cdr3_nt: TGTGCCAGCAGTGACTCCGACAGGGGGCCGTATGGCTACACCTTC

j_call: TRBJ2-4
clone_size: -
d_call: -
v_call: TRBV7-2
cdr3_aa: CASSPGRLDQYF
cdr3_nt: TGTGCCAGCAGCCCCGGTCGGTTAGATCAGTACTTC

j_call: TRBJ1-2
clone_size: -
d_call: -
v_call: TRBV4-2
cdr3_aa: CASSQDLGGDGYTF
cdr3_nt: TGTGCCAGCAGCCAAGATCTAGGGGGAGATGGCTACACCTTC

j_call: TRBJ1-1
clone_size: -
d_call: TRBD1
v_call: TRBV5-1
cdr3_aa: CASSLGQGPMNTEAFF
cdr3_nt: TGCGCTAGCAGCTTGGGACAGGGTCCAATGAACACTGAAGCTTTCTTT

j_call: TRBJ1-2
clone_size: -
d_call: -
v_call: TRBV6-5
cdr3_aa: CASSYSKGNGYTF
cdr3_nt: TGTGCCAGCAGTTACTCGAAGGGGAATGGCTACACCTTC

j_call: TRBJ1-1
clone_size: -
d_call: -
v_call: TRBV7-6
cdr3_aa: CASSLAQGGGTEAFF
cdr3_nt: TGTGCCAGCAGCTTAGCGCAGGGAGGTGGAACTGAAGCTTTCTTT

j_call: TRBJ2-2
clone_size: once
d_call: -
v_call: TRBV4-2
cdr3_aa: CASRSYTGELFF
cdr3_nt: TGTGCCAGCAGATCTTACACCGGGGAGCTGTTTTTT

j_call: TRBJ2-5
clone_size: -
d_call: -
v_call: TRBV11-2
cdr3_aa: CASSRELRGGWETQYF
cdr3_nt: TGTGCCAGCAGCCGTGAGCTCAGGGGAGGGTGGGAGACCCAGTACTTC

j_call: TRBJ1-4
clone_size: -
d_call: TRBD1
v_call: TRBV28
cdr3_aa: CASSSSDRVGRLFF
cdr3_nt: TGTGCCAGCAGTTCCTCGGACAGGGTTGGTAGACTGTTTTTT

j_call: TRBJ1-1
clone_size: -
d_call: -
v_call: TRBV6-5
cdr3_aa: CASSYSRGMNTEAFF
cdr3_nt: TGTGCCAGCAGTTACTCTAGGGGGATGAACACTGAAGCTTTCTTT

j_call: TRBJ2-2
clone_size: -
d_call: -
v_call: TRBV12-5
cdr3_aa: CASGFLDRNTGELFF
cdr3_nt: TGTGCTAGTGGTTTCCTGGACAGGAACACCGGGGAGCTGTTTTTT

j_call: TRBJ1-5
clone_size: -
d_call: -
v_call: TRBV19
cdr3_aa: CASSRTATNSNQPQHF
cdr3_nt: TGTGCCAGTAGTAGGACAGCCACTAATAGCAATCAGCCCCAGCATTTT

j_call: TRBJ2-3
clone_size: -
d_call: -
v_call: TRBV2
cdr3_aa: CASSLLTDTQYF
cdr3_nt: TGTGCCAGCAGTTTACTCACAGATACGCAGTATTTT

j_call: TRBJ1-1
clone_size: -
d_call: TRBD1
v_call: TRBV19
cdr3_aa: CASEQGSNTEAFF
cdr3_nt: TGTGCCAGTGAACAGGGGTCGAACACTGAAGCTTTCTTT

j_call: TRBJ1-1
clone_size: -
d_call: TRBD1
v_call: TRBV10-2
cdr3_aa: CASRFSGTGILKDTEAFF
cdr3_nt: TGCGCCAGCAGGTTCTCCGGGACAGGGATCTTGAAGGACACTGAAGCTTTCTTT

j_call: TRBJ1-6
clone_size: -
d_call: -
v_call: TRBV11-3
cdr3_aa: CASSLSHRANSPLHF
cdr3_nt: TGTGCCAGCAGCTTATCGCACAGGGCTAATTCACCCCTCCACTTT

j_call: TRBJ1-1
clone_size: -
d_call: TRBD1
v_call: TRBV6-5
cdr3_aa: CASSLGQGGTEAFF
cdr3_nt: TGTGCCAGCAGTTTAGGACAGGGTGGAACTGAAGCTTTCTTT

j_call: TRBJ1-2
clone_size: -
d_call: TRBD1
v_call: TRBV28
cdr3_aa: CASSSFGTGDGYTF
cdr3_nt: TGTGCCAGCAGTTCCTTCGGGACAGGGGACGGCTACACCTTC

j_call: TRBJ2-3
clone_size: -
d_call: TRBD2
v_call: TRBV5-1
cdr3_aa: CASSRSGTSGGASTDTQYF
cdr3_nt: TGCGCCAGCAGCCGCTCCGGGACTAGCGGGGGGGCTAGCACAGATACGCAGTATTTT

j_call: TRBJ1-5
clone_size: once
d_call: -
v_call: TRBV19
cdr3_aa: CASSIGQAFNQPQHF
cdr3_nt: TGTGCCAGTAGTATTGGGCAGGCGTTCAATCAGCCCCAGCATTTT

j_call: TRBJ2-1
clone_size: -
d_call: -
v_call: TRBV11-2
cdr3_aa: CASSPGWDSNEQFF
cdr3_nt: TGTGCCAGCAGCCCTGGCTGGGACTCCAATGAGCAGTTCTTC

j_call: TRBJ2-3
clone_size: -
d_call: TRBD1
v_call: TRBV18
cdr3_aa: CASSPGTGTTDTQYF
cdr3_nt: TGTGCCAGCTCACCTGGGACAGGGACGACAGATACGCAGTATTTT

j_call: TRBJ1-2
clone_size: -
d_call: -
v_call: TRBV10-2
cdr3_aa: CASSESGSYGYTF
cdr3_nt: TGCGCCAGCAGTGAGTCGGGGAGTTATGGCTACACCTTC

j_call: TRBJ1-5
clone_size: -
d_call: TRBD1
v_call: TRBV30
cdr3_aa: CAWNAGTGFPNHGNQPQHF
cdr3_nt: TGTGCCTGGAATGCCGGGACAGGGTTTCCCAACCATGGCAATCAGCCCCAGCATTTT